This is a list of T cell receptor beta chains from one sample in a study of cytomegalovirus exposure and HLA in healthy donors. Repertoires were generated with immunoSEQ multiplex PCR, while TCRdb's copy carries only in-frame clones and drops some. The sample records 180,000 or so clones, roughly 86% being singletons. The sample taken for sequencing was PBMCs. These receptors were taken from a man aged 30 to 39 in good health and CMV-seropositive. CDR3s include the opening cysteine and the closing phenylalanine or tryptophan. The D gene is left open where the match is weak. The size field is filled for only some rows; it gives once, few, many or a size class.

CASSVVASGGPDTQYF	TGTGCCAGCAGCGTAGTGGCTAGCGGGGGGCCAGATACGCAGTATTTT	TRBD2	TRBV9	-	TRBJ2-3
CASSGGRTGVGYTF	TGTGCCAGCAGTGGTGGTAGGACAGGGGTCGGCTACACCTTC	TRBD1	TRBV2	few	TRBJ1-2
CASSNAGEQYF	TGTGCCAGCAGTAACGCGGGTGAGCAGTACTTC	-	TRBV6-1	-	TRBJ2-7
CASSSQGTHGNEQFF	TGTGCCAGCAGCTCCCAGGGGACCCACGGGAATGAGCAGTTCTTC	-	TRBV7-3	-	TRBJ2-1
CSVPRQGEYGYTF	TGCAGCGTTCCCAGACAGGGGGAATATGGCTACACCTTC	TRBD1	TRBV29-1	-	TRBJ1-2
CASSYSMSRQGLTIYF	TGTGCCAGCAGTTACTCGATGTCTCGCCAGGGTCTGACCATATATTTT	-	TRBV6-6	-	TRBJ1-3
CASRGLAGPTDTQYF	TGTGCCAGCAGAGGACTAGCGGGGCCCACAGATACGCAGTATTTT	TRBD2	TRBV6-1	-	TRBJ2-3
CASSQNYGYTF	TGTGCCAGCAGCCAAAACTATGGCTACACCTTC	-	TRBV28	-	TRBJ1-2
CASSYSRESNQPQHF	TGTGCCAGCAGTTACTCGCGGGAAAGCAATCAGCCCCAGCATTTT	-	TRBV6-5	once	TRBJ1-5
CASSFSGYEQYF	TGTGCCAGCAGTTTTTCCGGGTACGAGCAGTACTTC	-	TRBV28	-	TRBJ2-7
CASSDRTSGGADTQYF	TGCGCCAGCAGCGATAGAACTAGCGGGGGGGCGGATACGCAGTATTTT	TRBD2	TRBV5-1	-	TRBJ2-3
CASSPRTVQGEQYF	TGTGCCAGCAGTCCCAGGACAGTTCAGGGCGAGCAGTACTTC	-	TRBV6-5	once	TRBJ2-7
CASPGQGSTEAFF	TGTGCCAGTCCGGGACAGGGAAGCACTGAAGCTTTCTTT	TRBD1	TRBV2	-	TRBJ1-1
CATKQGMNTEAFF	TGTGCCACCAAACAGGGGATGAACACTGAAGCTTTCTTT	TRBD1	TRBV7-3	-	TRBJ1-1
CASSEETGPYEQYF	TGTGCCAGCAGCGAAGAGACCGGCCCCTACGAGCAGTACTTC	-	TRBV11-1	-	TRBJ2-7
CASSLDSNQPQHF	TGCGCCAGCAGCTTAGATAGCAATCAGCCCCAGCATTTT	-	TRBV5-1	-	TRBJ1-5
CASRVWGGTGELFF	TGCGCCAGCAGGGTATGGGGAGGCACCGGGGAGCTGTTTTTT	-	TRBV5-1	-	TRBJ2-2
CASSQEIGGTEAFF	TGTGCCAGCAGCCAAGAAATAGGAGGCACTGAAGCTTTCTTT	-	TRBV4-2	-	TRBJ1-1
CASSLGHSGNTIYF	TGCGCCAGCAGCCTGGGACACTCTGGAAACACCATATATTTT	-	TRBV5-1	once	TRBJ1-3
CASSLRPGQGVLSPLHF	TGTGCCAGTAGTCTTCGCCCGGGACAGGGGGTACTTTCACCCCTCCACTTT	TRBD1	TRBV19	-	TRBJ1-6
CAIKGTSGEWKDLFF	TGTGCCATCAAAGGGACTAGCGGGGAGTGGAAAGATCTGTTTTTT	TRBD2	TRBV10-3	-	TRBJ2-2
CASRWAGASTDTQYF	TGTGCTAGTCGGTGGGCAGGGGCGTCCACAGATACGCAGTATTTT	-	TRBV12-5	once	TRBJ2-3
CASSVWGQGSYNEQFF	TGTGCCAGCAGCGTCTGGGGACAGGGCTCCTACAATGAGCAGTTCTTC	TRBD1	TRBV9	-	TRBJ2-1
CASSPPAASGRYEQYF	TGTGCCAGCTCACCACCGGCGGCTAGCGGGCGGTACGAGCAGTACTTC	TRBD2	TRBV18	-	TRBJ2-7
CASGDRGRHYEQYF	TGTGCCAGCGGGGACAGGGGGCGCCACTACGAGCAGTACTTC	TRBD1	TRBV7-6	-	TRBJ2-7
CASSQTSGITDTQYF	TGTGCCAGCAGCCAGACTAGCGGAATCACAGATACGCAGTATTTT	TRBD2	TRBV9	-	TRBJ2-3
CASSSTTDTQYF	TGTGCCAGCAGTTCGACCACAGATACGCAGTATTTT	-	TRBV6-5	-	TRBJ2-3
CASSLVRQVKLYEQYF	TGTGCCAGCAGCCTGGTTAGACAGGTAAAACTCTACGAGCAGTACTTC	-	TRBV7-4	-	TRBJ2-7
CASRRATEAFF	TGTGCCAGCAGGCGGGCCACTGAAGCTTTCTTT	-	TRBV6-5	-	TRBJ1-1
CASSLYRVGAYNEQFF	TGTGCCAGCAGTTTGTACAGGGTTGGCGCCTACAATGAGCAGTTCTTC	-	TRBV27	-	TRBJ2-1
CASSLSQAYEQYF	TGCGCCAGCAGCTTGAGCCAAGCCTACGAGCAGTACTTC	-	TRBV5-1	-	TRBJ2-7
CASKDRPQETQYF	TGTGCCAGCAAGGACAGACCTCAAGAGACCCAGTACTTC	-	TRBV2	once	TRBJ2-5
CAWSPGGNQPQHF	TGTGCCTGGAGCCCAGGGGGGAATCAGCCCCAGCATTTT	TRBD1	TRBV30	-	TRBJ1-5
CASNSQGNQPQHF	TGTGCCAGTAATAGTCAGGGCAATCAGCCCCAGCATTTT	-	TRBV19	-	TRBJ1-5
CASSFTGASNQPQHF	TGTGCCAGCAGCTTTACAGGTGCCTCGAATCAGCCCCAGCATTTT	-	TRBV7-2	-	TRBJ1-5
CAVTPSGSFSDEQFF	TGTGCCGTGACCCCCAGCGGGAGTTTCAGCGATGAGCAGTTCTTC	TRBD2	TRBV28	once	TRBJ2-1
CAIRTRRGELFF	TGTGCCATTCGGACGAGGAGGGGGGAGCTGTTTTTT	-	TRBV6-1	few	TRBJ2-2
CSALDRAANIQYF	TGCAGCGCATTAGACAGGGCGGCAAACATTCAGTACTTC	TRBD1	TRBV29-1	once	TRBJ2-4
CASTKAVGQGIGKLFF	TGTGCCAGCACCAAAGCGGTGGGACAGGGGATCGGGAAACTGTTTTTT	TRBD1	TRBV7-9	-	TRBJ1-4
CASSASGTHSYEQYF	TGTGCCAGCAGCGCGTCTGGGACACACTCCTACGAGCAGTACTTC	-	TRBV9	-	TRBJ2-7
CASRSRQGFSEAFF	TGTGCCAGCAGGTCTCGACAGGGATTTTCTGAAGCTTTCTTT	TRBD1	TRBV11-3	-	TRBJ1-1
CASSLAGQYEKLFF	TGTGCCAGCAGCTTAGCGGGACAGTATGAAAAACTGTTTTTT	TRBD1	TRBV11-2	few	TRBJ1-4
CASGGRLLSGELFF	TGTGCCAGCGGGGGGAGACTGTTATCCGGGGAGCTGTTTTTT	-	TRBV11-2	once	TRBJ2-2
CASSYSRAGQGKLFF	TGTGCCAGCAGTTACTCGAGGGCAGGCCAAGGGAAACTGTTTTTT	-	TRBV6-5	-	TRBJ1-4
CASSPNTGTPLQPQHF	TGTGCCAGCAGTCCCAACACGGGGACACCCCTCCAGCCCCAGCATTTT	-	TRBV27	-	TRBJ1-5
CASSSTGTGNYGYTF	TGTGCCAGCAGCTCCACCGGGACAGGGAACTATGGCTACACCTTC	TRBD1	TRBV7-8	-	TRBJ1-2
CAISWTGAESHGYTF	TGTGCCATCAGCTGGACAGGGGCTGAAAGTCATGGCTACACCTTC	TRBD1	TRBV10-3	-	TRBJ1-2
CSVVPSSRPYEQYF	TGCAGCGTTGTTCCCTCTAGCAGGCCCTACGAGCAGTACTTC	-	TRBV29-1	-	TRBJ2-7